The clone carrying this TCR beta chain came up many times. Trimming stripped 4 bases from V and 1 base from J, with 14 bases between. Per germline, CDR1 SGHDN and CDR2 FVKESK. The CDR3 has 15 residues. RNA extraction gave at least 5.5 micrograms of total RNA per sample. This entry is derived from a study of blood T cells in healthy people across ages. Together with a sample-barcoded 5' primer, a J-beta primer mix was included in a second PCR lasting roughly 6 to 12 cycles. TCRdb re-called the 5' RACE reads through MiXCR, storing one row per CDR3 protein. The sample records approximately 960,000 distinct CDR3 sequences, about 27% being singletons. The same sample was also used in a study of T cells of mothers and their children.

This receptor was obtained from a middle-aged woman in good health. The material sequenced was blood. The chain couples TRBV14 to TRBJ2-7, with D uncertain. This chain's CDR3 is CASSRQSGSSYEQYF. CDR3 bases: TGTGCCAGCAGCCGGCAGTCCGGCTCTTCCTACGAGCAGTACTTC.